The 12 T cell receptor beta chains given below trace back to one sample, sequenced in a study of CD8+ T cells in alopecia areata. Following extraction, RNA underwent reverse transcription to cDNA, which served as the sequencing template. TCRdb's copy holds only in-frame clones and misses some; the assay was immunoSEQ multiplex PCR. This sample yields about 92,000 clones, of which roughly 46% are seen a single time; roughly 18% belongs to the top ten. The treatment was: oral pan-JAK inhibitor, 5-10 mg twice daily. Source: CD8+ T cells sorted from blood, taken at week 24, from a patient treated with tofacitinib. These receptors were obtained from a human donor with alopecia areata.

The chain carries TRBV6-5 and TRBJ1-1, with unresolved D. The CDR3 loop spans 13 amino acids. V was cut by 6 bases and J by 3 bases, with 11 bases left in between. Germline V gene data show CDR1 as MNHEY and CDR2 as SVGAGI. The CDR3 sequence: CASRVAVDTEAFF. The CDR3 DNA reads TGTGCCAGCAGGGTCGCGGTGGACACTGAAGCTTTCTTT.

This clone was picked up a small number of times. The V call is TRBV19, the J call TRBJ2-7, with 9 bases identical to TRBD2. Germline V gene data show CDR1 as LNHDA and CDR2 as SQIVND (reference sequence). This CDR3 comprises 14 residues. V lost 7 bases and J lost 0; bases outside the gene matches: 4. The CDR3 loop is CASKDSGSSYEQYF. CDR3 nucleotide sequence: TGTGCCAGTAAAGATAGCGGGAGCTCCTACGAGCAGTACTTC.

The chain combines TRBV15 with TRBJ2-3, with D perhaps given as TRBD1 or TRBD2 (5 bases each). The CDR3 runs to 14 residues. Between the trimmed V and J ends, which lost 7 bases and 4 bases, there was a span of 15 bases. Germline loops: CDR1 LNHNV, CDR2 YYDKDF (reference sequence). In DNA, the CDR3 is TGTGCCACCAAAGAGATTGTGGGGGCAGATACGCAGTATTTT. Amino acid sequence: CATKEIVGADTQYF. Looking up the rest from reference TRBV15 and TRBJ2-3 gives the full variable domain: DAMVIQNPRYQVTQFGKPVTLSCSQTLNHNVMYWYQQKSSQAPKLLFHYYDKDFNNEADTPDNFQSRRPNTSFCFLDIRSPGLGDTAMYLCATKEIVGADTQYFGPGTRLTVL.

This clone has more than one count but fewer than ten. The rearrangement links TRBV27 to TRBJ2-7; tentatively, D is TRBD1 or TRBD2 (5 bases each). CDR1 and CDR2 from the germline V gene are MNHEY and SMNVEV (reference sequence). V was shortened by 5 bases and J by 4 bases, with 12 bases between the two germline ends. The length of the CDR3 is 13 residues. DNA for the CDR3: TGTGCCAGCAGTCACGGGACGCTATACGAGCAGTACTTC. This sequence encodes CASSHGTLYEQYF.

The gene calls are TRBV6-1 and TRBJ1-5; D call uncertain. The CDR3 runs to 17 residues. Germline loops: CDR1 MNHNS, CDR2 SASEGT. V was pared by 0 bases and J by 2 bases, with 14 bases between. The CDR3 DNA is TGTGCCAGCAGTGAAGCCAGGAGCCTTTATGGCAATCAGCCCCAGCATTTT. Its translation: CASSEARSLYGNQPQHF.

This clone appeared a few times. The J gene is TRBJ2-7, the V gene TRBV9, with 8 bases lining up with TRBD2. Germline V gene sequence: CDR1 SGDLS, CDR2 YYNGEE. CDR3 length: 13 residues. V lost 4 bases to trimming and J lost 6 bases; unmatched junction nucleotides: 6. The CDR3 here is CASSRGLASEQYF. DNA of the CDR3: TGTGCCAGCAGCCGTGGACTAGCCAGCGAGCAGTACTTC.

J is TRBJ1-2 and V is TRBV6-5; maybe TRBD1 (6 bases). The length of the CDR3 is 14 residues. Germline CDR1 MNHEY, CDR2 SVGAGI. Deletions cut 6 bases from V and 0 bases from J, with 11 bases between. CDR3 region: CASSIGQSNYGYTF. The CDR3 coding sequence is TGTGCCAGCAGCATCGGACAGTCTAACTATGGCTACACCTTC.

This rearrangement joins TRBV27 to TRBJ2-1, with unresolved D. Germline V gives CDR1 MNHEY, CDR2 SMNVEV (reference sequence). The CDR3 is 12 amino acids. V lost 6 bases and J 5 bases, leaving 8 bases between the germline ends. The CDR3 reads CASSLGNNEQFF. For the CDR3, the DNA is TGTGCCAGCAGCCTTGGAAACAATGAGCAGTTCTTC.

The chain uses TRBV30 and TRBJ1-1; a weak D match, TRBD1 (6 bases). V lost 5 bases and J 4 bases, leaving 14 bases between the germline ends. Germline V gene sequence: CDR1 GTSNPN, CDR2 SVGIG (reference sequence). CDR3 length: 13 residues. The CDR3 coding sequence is TGTGCCTGGGAAACAGGGATGGGCACTGAAGCTTTCTTT. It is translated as CAWETGMGTEAFF.

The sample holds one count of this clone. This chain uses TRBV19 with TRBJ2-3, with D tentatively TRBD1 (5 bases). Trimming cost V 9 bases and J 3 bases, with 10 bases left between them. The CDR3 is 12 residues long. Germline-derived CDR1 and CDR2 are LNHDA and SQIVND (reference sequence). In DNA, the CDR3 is TGTGCCAGCGCCCCAGGGACAGATACGCAGTATTTT. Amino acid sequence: CASAPGTDTQYF.

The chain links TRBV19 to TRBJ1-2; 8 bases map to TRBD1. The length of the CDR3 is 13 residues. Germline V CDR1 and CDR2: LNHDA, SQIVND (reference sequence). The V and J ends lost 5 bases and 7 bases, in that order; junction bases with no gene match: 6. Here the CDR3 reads CASSYQGASGYTF. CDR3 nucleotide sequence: TGTGCCAGTAGTTACCAGGGGGCAAGTGGCTACACCTTC.

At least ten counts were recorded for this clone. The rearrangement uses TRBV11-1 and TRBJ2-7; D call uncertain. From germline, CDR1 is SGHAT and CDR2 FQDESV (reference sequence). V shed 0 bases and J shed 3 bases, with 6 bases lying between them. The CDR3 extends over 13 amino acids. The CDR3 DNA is TGTGCCAGCAGCTTAGCAACAATCTACGAGCAGTACTTC. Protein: CASSLATIYEQYF. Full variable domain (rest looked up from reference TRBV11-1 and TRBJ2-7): EAEVAQSPRYKITEKSQAVAFWCDPISGHATLYWYRQILGQGPELLVQFQDESVVDDSQLPKDRFSAERLKGVDSTLKIQPAELGDSAMYLCASSLATIYEQYFGPGTRLTVT.